This T cell receptor beta chain was captured by sequencing in a study of blood T cells in healthy people across ages. This clonotype was counted many times. CDR1 and CDR2 (germline): SGHTA, FQGNSA. The germline V and J ends were trimmed by 4 bases and 5 bases, with 14 bases remaining between them. The CDR3 has 14 residues. A sample-barcoded 5' primer and a J-beta primer mix were used in a second PCR of roughly 7 to 11 cycles. TCRdb used MiXCR to reprocess the 5' RACE reads, holding one entry per CDR3 protein. The sample holds more than 800,000 distinct CDR3 sequences, 25% to 30% seen once. The sequence came from a woman older than 75 in good health. V usage is TRBV7-2 and J usage is TRBJ2-5; D is possibly TRBD2 (6 bases). The sample taken for sequencing was blood. CDR3 protein: CASSYPRGSETQYF. The CDR3 nucleotides read TGTGCCAGCAGCTACCCGCGGGGAAGCGAGACCCAGTACTTC. Filled out from reference TRBV7-2 and TRBJ2-5, the complete variable domain reads GAGVSQSPSNKVTEKGKDVELRCDPISGHTALYWYRQSLGQGLEFLIYFQGNSAPDKSGLPSDRFSAERTGGSVSTLTIQRTQQEDSAVYLCASSYPRGSETQYFGPGTRLLVL.